This record looks at one TCR beta chain sequence and its context. Its specificity is unknown. This sample is part of a study of cytomegalovirus exposure and HLA in healthy donors. Study results and limitations: Serostatus for CMV was the only available immune exposure information.

The PCR employed 60 Vbeta primers together with 13 Jbeta primers. Only in-frame clones appear in the TCRdb table, and some are missing; sequencing was by immunoSEQ multiplex PCR. Here the sample spans roughly 80,000 clones, 75% to 85% being singletons. The CDR3 is made up of 13 amino acids. Germline values: CDR1 LNHDA, CDR2 SQIVND (reference sequence). V lost 5 bases, J lost 9 bases, and 6 bases stayed unmatched. V and J are TRBV19 and TRBJ2-1; TRBD1 matches 8 bases. Sequencing was performed on PBMCs. The sequence derives from a woman aged 30 to 39 in good health and CMV-seronegative. CDR3 residues: CASSGAGGGEQFF. CDR3 DNA sequence: TGTGCCAGTAGTGGTGCAGGGGGCGGTGAGCAGTTCTTC. Full variable domain (missing parts from reference TRBV19 and TRBJ2-1): DGGITQSPKYLFRKEGQNVTLSCEQNLNHDAMYWYRQDPGQGLRLIYYSQIVNDFQKGDIAEGYSVSREKKESFPLTVTSAQKNPTAFYLCASSGAGGGEQFFGPGTRLTVL.